The rows below give T cell receptor beta chains drawn from one sample of a study of T cells in Graves' hyperthyroidism and ophthalmopathy. TCRdb processed the multiplex PCR reads anew with MiXCR; each CDR3 protein has one entry. The table shows roughly 600,000 distinct CDR3 sequences, with roughly 15% occurring only once. The sequenced sample was blood. Every receptor here comes from a woman aged 50 to 60 with Graves' ophthalmopathy. CDR3s include the opening cysteine and the closing phenylalanine or tryptophan. The D gene is left open where the match is weak. Clone size, where shown, is once, few, many, or a class for clones that have expanded.

V	J	D	size	DNA	CDR3
TRBV5-1	TRBJ1-4	TRBD1	many	TGCGCCAGCAGCAAGACAGGGGGCGTCGCGGGGGATGAAAAACTGTTTTTT	CASSKTGGVAGDEKLFF
TRBV27	TRBJ2-7	TRBD2	many	TGTGCCAGCAGTTTCATGACTAGCGGGAGGTCCTACGAGCAGTACTTC	CASSFMTSGRSYEQYF
TRBV29-1	TRBJ2-1	TRBD2	.	TGCAGCGTTAATTCAGGGTCGTGGAGCGGGATAAACAATGAGCAGTTCTTC	CSVNSGSWSGINNEQFF
TRBV18	TRBJ1-3	.	.	TGTGCCAGCTCACCAGCTTCCGATTCTGGAAACACCATATATTTT	CASSPASDSGNTIYF
TRBV29-1	TRBJ2-7	TRBD2	many	TGCAGCGTGCGTTCGACTAGCGGGAGATTGTACGAGCAGTACTTC	CSVRSTSGRLYEQYF
TRBV14	TRBJ2-7	.	many	TGTGCCAGCAGCCACGACAGGCTTCCCTACGAGCAGTACTTC	CASSHDRLPYEQYF
TRBV2	TRBJ2-2	TRBD2	many	TGTGCCAGCAGCCACCGACTAGCGGGAAACACCGGGGAGCTGTTTTTT	CASSHRLAGNTGELFF
TRBV20-1	TRBJ2-3	TRBD2	many	TGCAGTGCTAACCCACGGACTAGCGGTTTTACAGATACGCAGTATTTT	CSANPRTSGFTDTQYF
TRBV30	TRBJ1-5	.	many	TGTGCCTGGAGTCGAGACAGAATCAATCAGCCCCAGCATTTT	CAWSRDRINQPQHF
TRBV6-1	TRBJ2-7	TRBD2	many	TGTGCCAGCAGTTACGGACTAGGGGCGTACGAGCAGTACTTC	CASSYGLGAYEQYF
TRBV20-1	TRBJ1-4	.	few	TGCAGTGCCCCCCGTGGGGGGGTCGGTGAAAAACTGTTTTTT	CSAPRGGVGEKLFF
TRBV3-1	TRBJ2-7	TRBD1	many	TGTGCCAGCAGCCAAGATCCGGACAGGGTTTCCTACGAGCAGTACTTC	CASSQDPDRVSYEQYF
TRBV29-1	TRBJ1-2	.	few	TGCAGCGTCTACGGACACGCCTATGGCTACACCTTC	CSVYGHAYGYTF
TRBV12-3/TRBV12-4	TRBJ2-6	.	.	TGTGCCAGCACCATCCTTTACCCCGGACGGAGCTCTGGGGCCAACGTCCTGACTTTC	CASTILYPGRSSGANVLTF
TRBV7-9	TRBJ2-3	.	many	TGTGCCAGCAGTACCCCACAACCAGATACGCAGTATTTT	CASSTPQPDTQYF
TRBV19	TRBJ2-6	.	.	TGTGCCAGTAGTCCCGGGTTGGGCTCTGGGGCCAACGTCCTGACTTTC	CASSPGLGSGANVLTF
TRBV5-5	TRBJ2-7	TRBD1	.	TGTGCCAGCAGCTTTTGGGACAGGGCCTACGAGCAGTACTTC	CASSFWDRAYEQYF
TRBV3-1	TRBJ2-7	TRBD2	many	TGTGCCAGCAGCCAAGCCGGGACTAGCGGGAGTCGAGGGCAGTACTTC	CASSQAGTSGSRGQYF
TRBV4-1	TRBJ2-3	TRBD2	many	TGCGCCAGCAGCCAAGGGCGGGAGGGCCGCACAGATACGCAGTATTTT	CASSQGREGRTDTQYF
TRBV28	TRBJ2-2	TRBD2	.	TGTGCCGGCCAAGGCGGGAGGGCCGGCGGGGAGCTGTTTTTT	CAGQGGRAGGELFF
TRBV6-1	TRBJ2-7	TRBD1	many	TGTGCCAGCAGAGACCCCCGGGACAGGGGTGCCTACGAGCAGTACTTC	CASRDPRDRGAYEQYF
TRBV25-1	TRBJ2-7	TRBD2	.	TGTGCCAGCAGTGAAGGGAGTAGCGGGAGGCTTACCTACGAGCAGTACTTC	CASSEGSSGRLTYEQYF
TRBV6-2/TRBV6-3	TRBJ1-5	TRBD1	many	TGTGCCAGCAAATCGAGACAGGGGGCGAGCGGTCAGCCCCAGCATTTT	CASKSRQGASGQPQHF
TRBV29-1	TRBJ2-5	.	.	TGCAGCATTCGTACGCCCGAGACCCAGTACTTC	CSIRTPETQYF
TRBV7-2	TRBJ2-7	TRBD2	many	TGTGCCAGCAGCTTCGGGACTAGCGGCCGGAGCTCCTACGAGCAGTACTTC	CASSFGTSGRSSYEQYF
TRBV24-1	TRBJ2-7	.	many	TGTGCCACCAGTGATCATCGACAGGGAGGCTACGAGCAGTACTTC	CATSDHRQGGYEQYF
TRBV5-1	TRBJ2-3	.	many	TGCGCCAGCAGCTTACAGCAGTCGTTCGGTACGCAGTATTTT	CASSLQQSFGTQYF
TRBV6-2/TRBV6-3	TRBJ2-1	TRBD2	many	TGTGCCAGCACTGGCGGGAGCTATGAGCAGTTCTTC	CASTGGSYEQFF
TRBV10-3	TRBJ1-4	.	.	TGTGCCATCAGTGAGCATCAGACAACTAATGAAAAACTGTTTTTT	CAISEHQTTNEKLFF
TRBV5-5	TRBJ1-1	.	many	TGTGCCAGCAGCTTGGAACCCGGGACAACCTACACTGAAGCTTTCTTT	CASSLEPGTTYTEAFF
TRBV5-4	TRBJ2-1	.	many	TGTGCCAGCAAGGTGGGGAGTAGCTCCTACAATGAGCAGTTCTTC	CASKVGSSSYNEQFF
TRBV7-9	TRBJ2-1	TRBD2	many	TGTGCCAGCAGCTCCGCCCAGGGACTAGCGTTTATCAATGAGCAGTTCTTC	CASSSAQGLAFINEQFF
TRBV5-6	TRBJ2-1	.	few	TGTGCCAGCAGCTCCCCCTGGCGAGGTAGAGGATATGAGCAGTTCTTC	CASSSPWRGRGYEQFF
TRBV11-2	TRBJ2-1	TRBD1	.	TGTGCCAGCAGCCAATATCCGCAGGGGGAAGCCTGCCGCAATGAGCAGTTCTTC	CASSQYPQGEACRNEQFF
TRBV4-3	TRBJ2-1	TRBD2	few	TGCGCCAGCAGCCAAGATCAGACTAGCGGGAGTGGTCCCGGGTTGGACAATGAGCAGTTCTTC	CASSQDQTSGSGPGLDNEQFF
TRBV25-1	TRBJ1-5	.	.	TGTGCCAGCAGTGAAGGAGGCAGTTACCATCAGCCCCAGCATTTT	CASSEGGSYHQPQHF
TRBV20-1	TRBJ2-1	.	many	TGCAGTGAGACTACGAACTCCTACAATGAGCAGTTCTTC	CSETTNSYNEQFF
TRBV11-2	TRBJ2-5	TRBD2	.	TGTGCCAGCAGTCCTACTAGCGGGAGGGTCCAAGAGACCCAGTACTTC	CASSPTSGRVQETQYF
TRBV18	TRBJ1-3	.	few	TGTGCCAGCTCACCGGTTTCGACAAAGATTGGAAACACCATATATTTT	CASSPVSTKIGNTIYF
TRBV6-1	TRBJ1-5	.	.	TGTGCCAGCACGAGAGGGGAGTGGGGGGATCAGCCCCAGCATTTT	CASTRGEWGDQPQHF
TRBV7-8	TRBJ1-5	.	many	TGTGCCAGCAGCTTAGCCAGGTGGGGTCAGCCCCAGCATTTT	CASSLARWGQPQHF
TRBV30	TRBJ2-1	.	many	TGTGCCTGGACTCATAGTTACAATGAGCAGTTCTTC	CAWTHSYNEQFF